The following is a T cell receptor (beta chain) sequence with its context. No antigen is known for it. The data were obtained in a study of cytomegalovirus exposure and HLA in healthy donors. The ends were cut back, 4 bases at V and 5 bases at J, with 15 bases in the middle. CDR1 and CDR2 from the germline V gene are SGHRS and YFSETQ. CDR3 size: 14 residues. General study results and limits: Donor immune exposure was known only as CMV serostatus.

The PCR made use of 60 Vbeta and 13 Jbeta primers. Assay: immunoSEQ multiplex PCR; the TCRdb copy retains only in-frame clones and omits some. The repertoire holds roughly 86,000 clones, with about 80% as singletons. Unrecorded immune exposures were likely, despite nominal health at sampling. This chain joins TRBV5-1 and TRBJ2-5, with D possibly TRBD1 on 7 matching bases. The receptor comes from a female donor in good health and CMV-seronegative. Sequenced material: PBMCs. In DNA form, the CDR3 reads TGCGCCAGCAGCCTCTCGACAGGGAGGGAGACCCAGTACTTC. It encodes CASSLSTGRETQYF.